This T cell receptor (beta chain) emerged from a study of T-cell reconstitution after alpha-beta-depleted transplantation in children. The study, taken as a whole, reports: Fresh T-cell production supplied most of the T-cell counts and diversity seen one year after transplant. At around two months after transplant, the alpha-beta T cells were reportedly derived from several hundred expanded clones that came from non-depleted graft cells. There were some patients whose high TCRbeta diversity at day 60 came from surviving recipient T cells and thymic progenitors.

Germline V gene data show CDR1 as DFQATT and CDR2 as SNEGSKA (reference sequence). V was shortened by 0 bases and J by 6 bases, with 20 bases between the two germline ends. There are 16 residues in the CDR3. Unique molecular identifiers were incorporated when the TCRbeta library was constructed. In TCRdb, the PCR reads were re-called with MiXCR into one record per CDR3 protein. The top ten hold roughly 2% of the sample, which has about 490,000 distinct CDR3 sequences, roughly a tenth seen once. This clonotype was counted at least ten times. The antigen is undetermined. The gene calls are TRBV20-1 and TRBJ1-1, with D possibly TRBD1 on 5 matching bases. This receptor was identified in a child aged 2 to 9 with inherited bone marrow failure, due to receive a stem cell transplant. The starting material was PBMCs, obtained before TCRalphabeta/CD19-depleted stem cell transplant. The CDR3 sequence: CSARDTKLWGWSEAFF. For the CDR3, the DNA is TGCAGTGCTAGAGATACCAAACTTTGGGGCTGGTCTGAAGCTTTCTTT.